A single sample is the source of the 13 T cell receptor beta chains below, sequenced in a study of T cells in tumors after PD-1 blockade. Some clones are missing from TCRdb's copy, which holds only in-frame ones; the method was immunoSEQ multiplex PCR. The sample consists of 34,000 or so clones, roughly two thirds of them appearing once. The starting material was PBMCs, obtained after anti-PD-1 treatment. These receptors were collected from a human donor with basal cell carcinoma.

The chain has TRBV30 and TRBJ1-2; TRBD1 might be the D (5 bases). The V gene's germline CDR1 is GTSNPN and CDR2 SVGIG (reference sequence). The CDR3 extends over 12 amino acids. Trimming pared 0 bases from V and 11 bases from J, leaving 13 bases between. The CDR3 coding sequence is TGTGCCTGGAGTGTAGGAGGGGACCTTTACACCTTC. Encoded protein: CAWSVGGDLYTF.

This rearrangement joins TRBV5-4 to TRBJ2-2; 7 nucleotides agree with TRBD1. The CDR3 runs 18 residues. CDR1 is SGHNT and CDR2 is YYREEE in the germline V gene (reference sequence). V gave up 5 bases and J gave up 0 bases; unmatched junction bases: 13. The CDR3 protein is CASRLSRTGTANTGELFF. Here the CDR3 DNA reads TGTGCCAGCAGATTATCTCGTACCGGGACAGCGAACACCGGGGAGCTGTTTTTT.

The chain recombines TRBV28 with TRBJ2-7; 8 bases are shared with TRBD1. Germline V lookup: CDR1 MDHEN, CDR2 SYDVKM. The length of the CDR3 is 15 residues. The trim removed 7 bases at V and 6 bases at J, leaving 14 bases unmatched. The CDR3 sequence is CASITADRGLGEQYF. CDR3 nucleotides: TGTGCCAGCATAACCGCCGACAGGGGTTTAGGCGAGCAGTACTTC.

The CDR3 is CASSVELATTTDTQYF. In DNA, the CDR3 is TGTGCCAGCAGCGTAGAGCTAGCCACTACCACAGATACGCAGTATTTT. The rearrangement uses TRBV9 and TRBJ2-3, with D possibly being TRBD2 (5 bases). The germline V gene has CDR1 SGDLS and CDR2 YYNGEE. The CDR3 consists of 16 residues. The V end lost 0 bases, the J end lost 2 bases, and 13 bases lay between the germline ends.

The rearrangement joins TRBV28 to TRBJ2-1; D ambiguous. Germline CDR1 and CDR2: MDHEN and SYDVKM. The CDR3 consists of 13 residues. V was pared by 4 bases and J by 8 bases, with 12 bases between. The CDR3 loop reads CASSSSRPHEQFF. The CDR3 nucleotides read TGTGCCAGCAGTTCGTCTAGGCCACATGAGCAGTTCTTC. Together with reference TRBV28 and TRBJ2-1, the CDR3 gives the full variable domain: DVKVTQSSRYLVKRTGEKVFLECVQDMDHENMFWYRQDPGLGLRLIYFSYDVKMKEKGDIPEGYSVSREKKERFSLILESASTNQTSMYLCASSSSRPHEQFFGPGTRLTVL.

The J gene is TRBJ1-5, the V gene TRBV19; D is ambiguous. V lost 6 bases and J lost 4, with 16 bases in between. CDR1 and CDR2 from the germline V gene are LNHDA and SQIVND (reference sequence). The CDR3 extends over 15 amino acids. The CDR3 sequence is CASSLGSLGNQPQHF. As DNA, the CDR3 is TGTGCCAGTAGCCTAGGGTCCTTGGGGAATCAGCCCCAGCATTTT.

The chain is built from TRBV3-1 (or the pseudogene TRBV3-2) and TRBJ1-1; 7 bases are shared with TRBD1. The junction had 7 bases not matched to a gene; V was cut back by 4 bases and J by 5 bases. Looked up from germline, CDR1 is LGHDT and CDR2 is YNNKEL (reference sequence). The CDR3 is 14 residues long. CDR3 sequence (DNA): TGTGCCAGCAGCCCTAGACAGGGTAGGACTGAAGCTTTCTTT. Its protein product is CASSPRQGRTEAFF.

V gene TRBV6-6 combines with J gene TRBJ1-2; D remains ambiguous. The germline gives CDR1 MNHNY, CDR2 SVGAGI (reference sequence). The CDR3 runs to 14 residues. Trimming took 6 bases from V and 1 from J, leaving 12 bases between them. CDR3 loop: CASRLDGSNYGYTF. CDR3 nucleotides: TGTGCCAGCAGACTGGACGGGAGTAACTATGGCTACACCTTC.

In this sample, this clone turned up once. This rearrangement joins TRBV15 to TRBJ1-4; 10 bases are shared with TRBD1. Trimming took 1 base from V and 3 from J; bases not matched to a gene: 2. This CDR3 region has 16 residues. Germline CDR1 is LNHNV and CDR2 is YYDKDF (reference sequence). For the CDR3, the DNA is TGTGCCACCAGCAGAGGACAGGGGGCGCCTAATGAAAAACTGTTTTTT. Encoded protein: CATSRGQGAPNEKLFF. The full variable domain, completed using reference TRBV15 and TRBJ1-4, is DAMVIQNPRYQVTQFGKPVTLSCSQTLNHNVMYWYQQKSSQAPKLLFHYYDKDFNNEADTPDNFQSRRPNTSFCFLDIRSPGLGDTAMYLCATSRGQGAPNEKLFFGSGTQLSVL.

This clone counts as medium-sized. This rearrangement joins TRBV6-2 or TRBV6-3 to TRBJ1-1; D may be TRBD1 (5 bases). V lost 6 bases, J lost 2 bases, and 7 bases lay in between. The germline V gene has CDR1 MNHEY and CDR2 SVGEGT. The CDR3 is 12 amino acids. As DNA, the CDR3 is TGTGCCAGCAGCAGGGATAACACTGAAGCTTTCTTT. Translated, it gives CASSRDNTEAFF.

The chain employs TRBV6-1 and TRBJ2-7; D uncertain. Germline CDR1 MNHNS, CDR2 SASEGT. V was cut by 2 bases and J by 4 bases, with 9 bases left in between. This CDR3 region has 13 residues. Written as DNA, the CDR3 is TGTGCCAGCAGTGAATTCGGAACATACGAGCAGTACTTC. Translating it yields CASSEFGTYEQYF.

Concerning this clone itself: One end of the junction is discordant with germline, which a read error may explain. V is TRBV9 and J is TRBJ2-1; weak D call: TRBD2 (5 bases). From germline, CDR1 is SGDLS and CDR2 YYNGEE. The CDR3 has 15 residues. The CDR3 DNA follows: TGTGCCAGCAGCCCTCTAGCTTCCTCCTCCAATGAGCAGTTCTTC. This codes for CASSPLASSSNEQFF.

The chain recombines TRBV7-2 with TRBJ1-2; D unresolved. Germline CDR1 reads SGHTA; CDR2 reads FQGNSA. Trimming pared 5 bases from V and 2 bases from J, leaving 12 bases between. The CDR3 length is 14 residues. CDR3 sequence (DNA): TGTGCCAGCAGCGGGTCCCGGAACAACTATGGCTACACCTTC. This encodes CASSGSRNNYGYTF.